A selection of T cell receptor beta chains follows, all from one sample in a study of blood T cell repertoires in COVID-19. Only in-frame clones appear in the TCRdb table, and some are missing; sequencing was by immunoSEQ multiplex PCR. Of about 300,000 clones detected, over 75% appear once; the ten largest clones hold 10% to 15%. Sequenced material: peripheral blood. These receptors originate from a human donor in a cohort sampled during active COVID-19. CDR3s include the opening cysteine and the closing phenylalanine or tryptophan. The D gene is left open where the match is weak. Rows give clone size only sometimes, using once, few, many, or a class for an expanded clone.

j_gene | v_gene | d_gene | abundance | CDR3nt | CDR3aa
TRBJ2-2 | TRBV15 | . | once | TGTGCCACCAGCGTAATGACAGGGAACACCGGGGAGCTGTTTTTT | CATSVMTGNTGELFF
TRBJ2-5 | TRBV14 | TRBD2 | . | TGTGCCAGCAGCCAAGGGTGGCTAGCGGGAGTCCAAGAGACCCAGTACTTC | CASSQGWLAGVQETQYF
TRBJ2-1 | TRBV24-1 | TRBD2 | . | TGTGCCACCAGTCCTAGCGGCTCCTACAATGAGCAGTTCTTC | CATSPSGSYNEQFF
TRBJ1-6 | TRBV6-1 | TRBD1 | . | TGTGCCAGCAGTGGGGGATTCGGGACAGGGGATTCACCCCTCCACTTT | CASSGGFGTGDSPLHF
TRBJ1-5 | TRBV28 | . | . | TGTGCCAGCAGTTTCGCGGCGGGGAGGATTCAGCCCCAGCATTTT | CASSFAAGRIQPQHF
TRBJ1-4 | TRBV7-9 | . | . | TGTGCCAGCAGCCTCAGGGGAGCTAATGAAAAACTGTTTTTT | CASSLRGANEKLFF
TRBJ2-1 | TRBV2 | TRBD2 | . | TGTGCCAGCAGCAGAGCGGGGGCGGGAGTAGGCAATGAGCAGTTCTTC | CASSRAGAGVGNEQFF
TRBJ2-1 | TRBV7-9 | TRBD1 | . | TGTGCCAGCACGGTATCAGGACAGGCTCCATATGAGCAGTTCTTC | CASTVSGQAPYEQFF
TRBJ1-2 | TRBV6-5 | . | once | TGTGCCAGCAGTTACTCGAGGACTTCTGGCTACACCTTC | CASSYSRTSGYTF
TRBJ2-5 | TRBV9 | TRBD1 | once | TGTGCCAGCAGCGTAGATGAGGGGGCAGGTGAGACCCAGTACTTC | CASSVDEGAGETQYF
TRBJ1-1 | TRBV28 | TRBD1 | . | TGTGCCAGCAGTGCCAACAGGGGGCCCACTGAAGCTTTCTTT | CASSANRGPTEAFF
TRBJ1-2 | TRBV28 | TRBD1 | . | TGTGCCAGCATCCAAGACAGGGGCTATGGCTACACCTTC | CASIQDRGYGYTF
TRBJ2-3 | TRBV11-2 | . | . | TGTGCCAGCAGCGCATCCGGGAAGACAGATACGCAGTATTTT | CASSASGKTDTQYF
TRBJ2-5 | TRBV5-8 | . | . | TGTGCCAGCAGCTTCCGGAGACTGGAAATAGAGACCCAGTACTTC | CASSFRRLEIETQYF
TRBJ1-2 | TRBV6-5 | . | . | TGTGCCAGCAGCCGATTGGGAGAAAACTATGGCTACACCTTC | CASSRLGENYGYTF
TRBJ2-7 | TRBV6-5 | TRBD2 | . | TGTGCCAGCAGTTTACTAGCGGGAGGGATCTACGAGCAGTACTTC | CASSLLAGGIYEQYF
TRBJ2-3 | TRBV7-2 | TRBD1 | . | TGTGCCAGCAGGCATAGGACAGGGGGCAATACAGATACGCAGTATTTT | CASRHRTGGNTDTQYF
TRBJ1-5 | TRBV6-6 | . | . | TGTGCCACCCGGGAGGGCGGAACTAGCAATCAGCCCCAGCATTTT | CATREGGTSNQPQHF
TRBJ2-3 | TRBV7-2 | TRBD2 | . | TGTGCCAGCAGCACCGGGACTAGCGTCGCAGATACGCAGTATTTT | CASSTGTSVADTQYF
TRBJ2-7 | TRBV6-1 | TRBD2 | . | TGTGCCAGCAGTGACCGAAGCACTAGCGCCTTTTACGAGCAGTACTTC | CASSDRSTSAFYEQYF
TRBJ2-4 | TRBV6-2/TRBV6-3 | TRBD2 | . | TGTGCCAGCAGCAGAGCGGGAGTTCGGGAAAACATTCAGTACTTC | CASSRAGVRENIQYF
TRBJ1-2 | TRBV6-6 | TRBD1 | . | TGTGCCAGCACTCCCAGCCCGGGACAGGGTTCATATGGCTACACCTTC | CASTPSPGQGSYGYTF
TRBJ2-7 | TRBV18 | . | . | TGTGCCAGCTCACCCTCACAGGGTCTTTACGAGCAGTACTTC | CASSPSQGLYEQYF
TRBJ1-1 | TRBV28 | . | once | TGTGCCAGCAGCGCTCCGGGACTTGAAGCTTTCTTT | CASSAPGLEAFF
TRBJ2-5 | TRBV19 | . | . | TGTGCCAGTAGTATAGGTCGCGCACCCCAAGAGACCCAGTACTTC | CASSIGRAPQETQYF
TRBJ1-1 | TRBV9 | . | once | TGTGCCAGCAGCGTGGGGGAGGCGAACACTGAAGCTTTCTTT | CASSVGEANTEAFF
TRBJ1-5 | TRBV5-1 | . | few | TGCGCCAGCAGCTTGGGACAAACTAATCAGCCCCAGCATTTT | CASSLGQTNQPQHF
TRBJ2-5 | TRBV3-1/TRBV3-2 | . | . | TGTGCCAGCAAAAGGGGACACCAGACAGAGACCCAGTACTTC | CASKRGHQTETQYF
TRBJ2-3 | TRBV5-4 | . | . | TGTGCCAGCAGCTTGAGGGGTACGAGCACAGATACGCAGTATTTT | CASSLRGTSTDTQYF
TRBJ2-1 | TRBV29-1 | TRBD2 | . | TGCAGCGTTCCGCTAGCGGGAGTTGGGGGTGAGCAGTTCTTC | CSVPLAGVGGEQFF
TRBJ1-5 | TRBV5-1 | . | . | TGCGCCAGCAGCCCTGGGAGCGGTCAGCCCCAGCATTTT | CASSPGSGQPQHF
TRBJ2-2 | TRBV12-2 | . | . | TGTGCAAGTCGCTTATGGGAGGGGAACACCGGGGAGCTGTTTTTT | CASRLWEGNTGELFF
TRBJ1-2 | TRBV27 | . | . | TGTGCCAGCAGTTTTTATGGGGCGCGGGGCTACACCTTC | CASSFYGARGYTF
TRBJ2-3 | TRBV7-2 | . | . | TGTGCCAGCACCTTTCTAGATACGCAGTATTTT | CASTFLDTQYF
TRBJ2-7 | TRBV27 | TRBD1 | . | TGTGCCAGCAGCAATGGCAGGGGGCGCAGGCAGTACTTC | CASSNGRGRRQYF
TRBJ2-3 | TRBV7-2 | . | . | TGTGCCAGCAGCCTCGACAATACGCAGTATTTT | CASSLDNTQYF
TRBJ2-7 | TRBV28 | . | . | TGTGCCAGCAGTTCCGTCTCCTACGAGCAGTACTTC | CASSSVSYEQYF
TRBJ2-1 | TRBV7-2 | TRBD2 | . | TGTGCCAGCAGCTCAGTAGCGGGAGGGTTAGGTGAGCAGTTCTTC | CASSSVAGGLGEQFF
TRBJ2-2 | TRBV6-2/TRBV6-3 | . | few | TGTGCCAGCAGTCCCCTCGCGAACACCGGGGAGCTGTTTTTT | CASSPLANTGELFF
TRBJ1-5 | TRBV5-1 | TRBD1 | . | TGCGCCAGCAGCCCCGGGACAGGGGAGGGTTATAGCAATCAGCCCCAGCATTTT | CASSPGTGEGYSNQPQHF
TRBJ1-4 | TRBV3-1/TRBV3-2 | TRBD1 | . | TGTGCCAGCAGCCAAGGAGGGACAGGGAGTGAAAAACTGTTTTTT | CASSQGGTGSEKLFF
TRBJ1-1 | TRBV6-5 | . | . | TGTGCCAGCGGATCGCCAGATTGGAGCACTGAAGCTTTCTTT | CASGSPDWSTEAFF
TRBJ1-1 | TRBV2 | . | once | TGTGCCAGCACAGGACTAACGGACACTGAAGCTTTCTTT | CASTGLTDTEAFF
TRBJ1-4 | TRBV9 | . | . | TGTGCCAGCAGCCGAGAATCCCTGGGGGCAGGGCGGGATGAAAAACTGTTTTTT | CASSRESLGAGRDEKLFF